These T cell receptor beta chains were read from a single sample in a study of blood T cell repertoires in COVID-19. Assay used: immunoSEQ multiplex PCR; TCRdb lists only in-frame clones, some missing. The repertoire holds 220,000 or so clones, with roughly 84% as singletons. The sample was peripheral blood. These receptors all stem from a woman between 25 and 40 years old who had recovered from COVID-19. The CDR3 runs from the conserved cysteine through the conserved F or W. D genes are given only for firm matches. The listing skips clone size in some rows; elsewhere it reads once, few, many or a size class.

j_gene: TRBJ2-5; v_gene: TRBV19; d_gene: NA; abundance: once; CDR3nt: TGTGCCAGCGGTCCCACTAGCCGTGAGACCCAGTACTTC; CDR3aa: CASGPTSRETQYF
j_gene: TRBJ2-1; v_gene: TRBV5-1; d_gene: TRBD1; abundance: NA; CDR3nt: TGCGCCAGCAGCCTAGGGACAGTTATCAATGAGCAGTTCTTC; CDR3aa: CASSLGTVINEQFF
j_gene: TRBJ1-1; v_gene: TRBV9; d_gene: NA; abundance: NA; CDR3nt: TGTGCCAGCAGCGTAGAAGGACTTAACACTGAAGCTTTCTTT; CDR3aa: CASSVEGLNTEAFF
j_gene: TRBJ1-5; v_gene: TRBV6-1; d_gene: NA; abundance: NA; CDR3nt: TGTGCCAGCAGTGAAGTGGCAGCGCTAAATCAGCCCCAGCATTTT; CDR3aa: CASSEVAALNQPQHF
j_gene: TRBJ1-2; v_gene: TRBV24-1; d_gene: TRBD1; abundance: NA; CDR3nt: TGTGCCACCAGTGACCCCAAGACAGGGGAGGGTGGCTACACCTTC; CDR3aa: CATSDPKTGEGGYTF
j_gene: TRBJ2-2; v_gene: TRBV14; d_gene: TRBD1; abundance: NA; CDR3nt: TGTGCCAGCAGCCAGTGGGGACAGGGGGCGTACACCGGGGAGCTGTTTTTT; CDR3aa: CASSQWGQGAYTGELFF
j_gene: TRBJ2-7; v_gene: TRBV10-3; d_gene: NA; abundance: NA; CDR3nt: TGTGCCTCGACCTGGAATGTCACTAATCGCGAGCAGTACTTC; CDR3aa: CASTWNVTNREQYF
j_gene: TRBJ1-1; v_gene: TRBV7-9; d_gene: TRBD1; abundance: NA; CDR3nt: TGTGCCAGCAGCCTCGGGACAGCGAACACTGAAGCTTTCTTT; CDR3aa: CASSLGTANTEAFF
j_gene: TRBJ2-5; v_gene: TRBV5-4; d_gene: NA; abundance: many; CDR3nt: TGTGCCAGCAGCTTGGCCTTCCAAGAGACCCAGTACTTC; CDR3aa: CASSLAFQETQYF
j_gene: TRBJ1-1; v_gene: TRBV2; d_gene: NA; abundance: NA; CDR3nt: TGTGCCAGCAGTCATGTCCAGCGTGGGGGGGCCGAAGCTTTCTTT; CDR3aa: CASSHVQRGGAEAFF
j_gene: TRBJ1-1; v_gene: TRBV21-1; d_gene: NA; abundance: NA; CDR3nt: TGTGCCAGCAGCAAAGCCGGGGGAATGAACACTGAAGCTTTCTTT; CDR3aa: CASSKAGGMNTEAFF
j_gene: TRBJ1-5; v_gene: TRBV12-3/TRBV12-4; d_gene: NA; abundance: NA; CDR3nt: TGTGCCAGCAGTTTCCTTAGCAATCAGCCCCAGCATTTT; CDR3aa: CASSFLSNQPQHF
j_gene: TRBJ1-5; v_gene: TRBV6-1; d_gene: NA; abundance: NA; CDR3nt: TGTGCCAGCAGTGAACAGGGGAGAAGCAATCAGCCCCAGCATTTT; CDR3aa: CASSEQGRSNQPQHF
j_gene: TRBJ2-7; v_gene: TRBV3-1/TRBV3-2; d_gene: NA; abundance: NA; CDR3nt: TGTGCCAGCAGCCCACGACTTGGCGCTGGCTCCTACGAGCAGTACTTC; CDR3aa: CASSPRLGAGSYEQYF
j_gene: TRBJ2-3; v_gene: TRBV18; d_gene: TRBD1; abundance: NA; CDR3nt: TGTGCCAGCTCACCCGACAGGGTTAGGACAGATACGCAGTATTTT; CDR3aa: CASSPDRVRTDTQYF
j_gene: TRBJ2-1; v_gene: TRBV6-5; d_gene: TRBD2; abundance: NA; CDR3nt: TGTGCCAGTATGGCGGGAGTTAGTTACAATGAGCAGTTCTTC; CDR3aa: CASMAGVSYNEQFF
j_gene: TRBJ2-6; v_gene: TRBV28; d_gene: NA; abundance: NA; CDR3nt: TGTGCCAGCAGTTTTCTTAGAGGGTCTGGGGCCAACGTCCTGACTTTC; CDR3aa: CASSFLRGSGANVLTF
j_gene: TRBJ2-1; v_gene: TRBV2; d_gene: TRBD2; abundance: once; CDR3nt: TGTGCCAGCAGTGAGAGTCTGGGCGGGAGGAGGAATGAGCAGTTCTTC; CDR3aa: CASSESLGGRRNEQFF
j_gene: TRBJ2-5; v_gene: TRBV5-1; d_gene: TRBD2; abundance: NA; CDR3nt: TGCGCCAGCAGCATGACTAGCGGGGGCCAAGAGACCCAGTACTTC; CDR3aa: CASSMTSGGQETQYF
j_gene: TRBJ2-7; v_gene: TRBV3-1/TRBV3-2; d_gene: TRBD1; abundance: NA; CDR3nt: TGTGCCAGCAGCCAAGATGGACAGGGAGCCTACGAGCAGTACTTC; CDR3aa: CASSQDGQGAYEQYF
j_gene: TRBJ2-1; v_gene: TRBV27; d_gene: TRBD2; abundance: NA; CDR3nt: TGTGCCAGCGCTTCAACTAGCGGTGGTGAGCAGTTCTTC; CDR3aa: CASASTSGGEQFF
j_gene: TRBJ2-7; v_gene: TRBV30; d_gene: TRBD2; abundance: NA; CDR3nt: TGTGCCTGGAGCCCCCTAGCGGGGCCTACCTACGAGCAGTACTTC; CDR3aa: CAWSPLAGPTYEQYF
j_gene: TRBJ2-5; v_gene: TRBV6-6; d_gene: TRBD1; abundance: NA; CDR3nt: TGTGCCAGCAGCCTCAGGGGGCCCGGTGAGACCCAGTACTTC; CDR3aa: CASSLRGPGETQYF
j_gene: TRBJ2-7; v_gene: TRBV12-3/TRBV12-4; d_gene: NA; abundance: NA; CDR3nt: TGTGCCAGCAGTTTGACTAGCTACGAGCAGTACTTC; CDR3aa: CASSLTSYEQYF
j_gene: TRBJ2-3; v_gene: TRBV29-1; d_gene: NA; abundance: NA; CDR3nt: TGCAGCGTTGCCCCCAAAGATACGCAGTATTTT; CDR3aa: CSVAPKDTQYF
j_gene: TRBJ2-3; v_gene: TRBV3-1/TRBV3-2; d_gene: NA; abundance: NA; CDR3nt: TGTGCCAGCAGCTCGTCCTCCTTAGATACGCAGTATTTT; CDR3aa: CASSSSSLDTQYF
j_gene: TRBJ2-7; v_gene: TRBV30; d_gene: TRBD2; abundance: NA; CDR3nt: TGTGCCTGGAGTGATCAGCAAAGCGGGAGGGGGTACGAGCAGTACTTC; CDR3aa: CAWSDQQSGRGYEQYF
j_gene: TRBJ2-7; v_gene: TRBV30; d_gene: TRBD2; abundance: NA; CDR3nt: TGTGCCTGGTGGCTAGCGGGAATGGGCTACGAGCAGTACTTC; CDR3aa: CAWWLAGMGYEQYF
j_gene: TRBJ1-5; v_gene: TRBV28; d_gene: NA; abundance: NA; CDR3nt: TGTGCCAGCAGCCTTGGCCGTAGCAATCAGCCCCAGCATTTT; CDR3aa: CASSLGRSNQPQHF
j_gene: TRBJ2-1; v_gene: TRBV18; d_gene: NA; abundance: NA; CDR3nt: TGTGCCAGCTCACGATTTGGACAGTCAAACTACAATGAGCAGTTCTTC; CDR3aa: CASSRFGQSNYNEQFF
j_gene: TRBJ2-7; v_gene: TRBV18; d_gene: TRBD1; abundance: NA; CDR3nt: TGTGCCAGCTCACCACTTGGGACAGCCTACGAGCAGTACTTC; CDR3aa: CASSPLGTAYEQYF
j_gene: TRBJ1-1; v_gene: TRBV7-3; d_gene: TRBD1; abundance: NA; CDR3nt: TGTGCCAGCAGCTTCCCTACAGGGGGCTGGACTGAAGCTTTCTTT; CDR3aa: CASSFPTGGWTEAFF
j_gene: TRBJ1-2; v_gene: TRBV25-1; d_gene: NA; abundance: NA; CDR3nt: TGTGCCAGCAGTGAATTGGGAGCTAACTATGGCTACACCTTC; CDR3aa: CASSELGANYGYTF
j_gene: TRBJ2-2; v_gene: TRBV4-1; d_gene: TRBD2; abundance: NA; CDR3nt: TGCGCCAGCAGCCGGCCGACTAGCGGGCTAACCGGGGAGCTGTTTTTT; CDR3aa: CASSRPTSGLTGELFF
j_gene: TRBJ1-1; v_gene: TRBV2; d_gene: TRBD1; abundance: once; CDR3nt: TGTGCCAGCAGTGAAGCGACAGGGCTGAACACTGAAGCTTTCTTT; CDR3aa: CASSEATGLNTEAFF